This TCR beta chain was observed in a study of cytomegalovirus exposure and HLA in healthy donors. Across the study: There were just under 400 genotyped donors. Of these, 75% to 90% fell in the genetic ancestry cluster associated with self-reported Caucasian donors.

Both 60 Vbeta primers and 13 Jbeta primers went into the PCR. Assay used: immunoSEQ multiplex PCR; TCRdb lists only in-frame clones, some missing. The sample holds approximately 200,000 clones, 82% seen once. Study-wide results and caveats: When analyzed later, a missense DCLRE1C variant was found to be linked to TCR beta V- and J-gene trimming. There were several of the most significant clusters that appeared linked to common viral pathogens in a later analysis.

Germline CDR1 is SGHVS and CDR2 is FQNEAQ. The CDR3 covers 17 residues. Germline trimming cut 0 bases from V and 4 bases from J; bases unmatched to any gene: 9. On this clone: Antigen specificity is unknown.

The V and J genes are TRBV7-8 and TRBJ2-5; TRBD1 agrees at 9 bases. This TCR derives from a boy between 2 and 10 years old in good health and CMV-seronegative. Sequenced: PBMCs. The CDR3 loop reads CASSLAAGTGLAETQYF. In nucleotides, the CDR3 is TGTGCCAGCAGCTTAGCTGCCGGGACAGGGTTAGCAGAGACCCAGTACTTC.